This T cell receptor beta chain was retrieved from a study of blood T cell repertoires in COVID-19. This clone appeared a single time. Profiled with immunoSEQ multiplex PCR; TCRdb holds only in-frame clones, not every one. The sample lists about 150,000 clones, 88% occurring once. Germline V gives CDR1 SGHNT, CDR2 YYREEE (reference sequence). CDR3 size: 15 residues. The junction had 6 bases not matched to a gene; V was cut back by 2 bases and J by 5 bases. The material sequenced was peripheral blood. The rearrangement joins TRBV5-4 to TRBJ1-4; 7 bases map to TRBD1. The sequence came from a human donor in a cohort sampled during active COVID-19. CDR3 amino acids: CASSFRQGTNEKLFF. DNA of the CDR3: TGTGCCAGCAGCTTTCGACAGGGAACAAATGAAAAACTGTTTTTT.